Presented here are 10 T cell receptor beta chains from one specimen sequenced in a study of OX40 agonist ivuxolimab in advanced cancers. To prepare the library, the immunoSEQ multiplex PCR assay was applied. TCRdb carries this immuneACCESS record with in-frame sequences only. Its versions omit some clonotypes, under half of them owing to an unresolved V gene in the studies checked, with the rest unexplained. The sample table contains fewer than 85,000 clones; only one count was recorded for 90% to 95% of them. The ten largest clonotypes hold around 0.75% of the sample. The source was CD4+ or CD8+ T cells sorted from blood, collected in a trial of the OX40 agonist ivuxolimab. These receptors all come from an adult with an advanced solid tumor such as melanoma, head and neck, liver or kidney cancer.

The rearrangement links TRBV18 to TRBJ2-7; 7 bases map to TRBD2. Per the germline V gene, CDR1 is KGHSH and CDR2 is LQKENI. V lost 6 bases, J lost 3 bases, and 5 bases stayed unmatched. The CDR3 has 13 residues. The chain's CDR3 is CASSTWGGYEQYF. CDR3 coding DNA: TGTGCCAGCTCCACCTGGGGGGGCTACGAGCAGTACTTC. Combining the CDR3 with reference TRBV18 and TRBJ2-7 gives the whole variable domain NAGVMQNPRHLVRRRGQEARLRCSPMKGHSHVYWYRQLPEEGLKFMVYLQKENIIDESGMPKERFSAEFPKEGPSILRIQQVVRGDSAAYFCASSTWGGYEQYFGPGTRLTVT.

For the CDR3, the DNA is TGTGCCAGTAGTCAGGACAGGGACTATGGCTACACCTTC. As protein: CASSQDRDYGYTF. The chain is built from TRBV19 and TRBJ1-2; 8 bases are shared with TRBD1. V lost 5 bases, J lost 3 bases, and 2 bases stayed unmatched. The CDR3 is 13 residues long. Germline CDR1 and CDR2: LNHDA and SQIVND (reference sequence).

V gene TRBV7-8 combines with J gene TRBJ2-1; 12 bases match TRBD2. Germline V gives CDR1 SGHVS, CDR2 FQNEAQ. The junction had 17 bases not matched to a gene; V was cut back by 5 bases and J by 3 bases. The CDR3 is 20 residues long. The chain's CDR3 is CASSAVRTSGNSPSYNEQFF. CDR3 sequence (DNA): TGTGCCAGCAGCGCTGTTAGGACTAGCGGGAATTCTCCGAGCTACAATGAGCAGTTCTTC. Variable domain in full (rest from reference TRBV7-8 and TRBJ2-1): GAGVSQSPRYKVAKRGQDVALRCDPISGHVSLFWYQQALGQGPEFLTYFQNEAQLDKSGLPSDRFFAERPEGSVSTLKIQRTQQEDSAVYLCASSAVRTSGNSPSYNEQFFGPGTRLTVL.

This clone appeared a single time. The rearrangement uses TRBV7-3 and TRBJ2-3, with 10 bases fitting TRBD2. The CDR3 runs 15 residues. Germline values: CDR1 SGHTA, CDR2 FQGTGA. Trimming removed 9 bases from V and 1 base from J; junction bases left unmatched: 7. CDR3 in DNA: TGTGCCAGTTCCACCGGGACTAGCGGCACAGATACGCAGTATTTT. This translates into CASSTGTSGTDTQYF.

The V gene is TRBV7-2, the J gene TRBJ2-7; no clear D gene. In germline, CDR1 is SGHTA, CDR2 FQGNSA. V lost 1 base and J 5 bases, leaving 9 bases between the germline ends. The CDR3 totals 13 residues. CDR3: CASSLEVLHEQYF. CDR3 sequence (DNA): TGTGCCAGCAGCTTAGAGGTGCTCCACGAGCAGTACTTC.

The V call is TRBV19, the J call TRBJ2-2; maybe TRBD1 (5 bases). CDR1 is LNHDA, CDR2 SQIVND, per germline (reference sequence). V shed 7 bases and J shed 1 base, with 10 bases lying between them. CDR3 size: 14 residues. The CDR3 DNA reads as TGTGCCAGTACGACAGATCAGAACACCGGGGAGCTGTTTTTT. Translated: CASTTDQNTGELFF.

The CDR3: CASSSGVNTGELFF. The CDR3 region has the DNA TGTGCCAGCTCCTCCGGAGTAAACACCGGGGAGCTGTTTTTT. The gene calls are TRBV4-2 and TRBJ2-2; D unclear. Germline CDR1 is LGHNA and CDR2 is YNFKEQ. This CDR3 is 14 amino acids long. V was pared by 8 bases and J by 2 bases, with 12 bases between.

The chain uses TRBV7-8 and TRBJ1-5; 8 bases line up with TRBD1. The J segment lost 4 bases and the V segment lost 1 base, leaving 6 bases of the junction unmatched. CDR3 length: 16 residues. Germline V gene data show CDR1 as SGHVS and CDR2 as FQNEAQ. CDR3 loop: CASSLGTGWPNQPQHF. DNA for the CDR3: TGTGCCAGCAGCTTAGGGACAGGGTGGCCTAATCAGCCCCAGCATTTT.

Concerning this clone itself: This CDR3 is also generated by other DNA sequences in the sample. The chain recombines TRBV7-2 with TRBJ1-4, with D possibly being TRBD1 (6 bases). V was trimmed by 1 base and J by 11 bases, leaving 20 bases between them. Germline CDR1 and CDR2: SGHTA and FQGNSA. The CDR3 loop spans 16 amino acids. CDR3: CASSLGGGGGQEKLFF. The DNA for the CDR3 is TGTGCCAGCAGCTTAGGGGGCGGCGGGGGGCAGGAGAAACTGTTTTTT. The full variable domain, completed using reference TRBV7-2 and TRBJ1-4, is GAGVSQSPSNKVTEKGKDVELRCDPISGHTALYWYRQSLGQGLEFLIYFQGNSAPDKSGLPSDRFSAERTGGSVSTLTIQRTQQEDSAVYLCASSLGGGGGQEKLFFGSGTQLSVL.

This clone was seen more than once but under ten times. This chain joins TRBV27 and TRBJ2-3; 7 nucleotides line up with TRBD2. The CDR3 length is 15 residues. Germline V gene sequence: CDR1 MNHEY, CDR2 SMNVEV (reference sequence). With 3 bases clipped from V and 2 bases from J, the junction kept 5 bases outside the gene matches. The CDR3 loop is CASSFRAGNTDTQYF. The DNA for the CDR3 is TGTGCCAGCAGTTTTCGAGCGGGAAACACAGATACGCAGTATTTT.